The clone carrying this T cell receptor (beta chain) was picked up one time. The data originate from a study of blood T cells in healthy people across ages. CDR3 length: 16 amino acids. Germline-derived CDR1 and CDR2 are SGDLS and YYNGEE. Between the trimmed V and J ends, which lost 3 bases and 3 bases, there was a span of 19 bases. The authors ran a second PCR of roughly 6 to 12 cycles using a sample-barcoded 5' primer and a J-beta primer mix. TCRdb reprocessed the 5' RACE reads with MiXCR, giving one entry per CDR3 protein. The repertoire holds some 730,000 distinct CDR3 sequences, with over 20% as singletons.

The source is a man aged 65 to 85 in good health. The chain uses TRBV9 and TRBJ2-7; unclear D gene. The sequencing input was blood. CDR3 DNA sequence: TGTGCCAGCAGCGCCAGCCCCCCACTTGAAAGCTACGAGCAGTACGTC. It translates to CASSASPPLESYEQYV.